Below are 21 T cell receptor beta chains sequenced from a single sample in a study of blood T cell repertoires in COVID-19. Assay: immunoSEQ multiplex PCR; the TCRdb copy retains only in-frame clones and omits some. The sample has hundreds of thousands of clones; 86% are singletons. Sequenced material: PBMCs or T cells enriched from blood (not recorded which). The receptors here all came from a man aged 25-45 years who had recovered from COVID-19.

With regard to this clone: Other DNA variants within this sample encode the same CDR3. The chain is built from TRBV7-8 and TRBJ1-5, with TRBD1 matching 7 bases. CDR3 length: 13 amino acids. CDR1 SGHVS and CDR2 FQNEAQ come from the germline V gene. The ends lost 5 bases at V and 4 bases at J; junction bases unmatched: 2. CDR3 protein: CASSLQGNQPQHF. The CDR3 nucleotides read TGTGCCAGCAGCCTACAGGGGAATCAGCCCCAGCATTTT.

The genes are TRBV2 and TRBJ1-2; TRBD1 agrees at 9 bases. This CDR3 has 12 residues. Per the germline V gene, CDR1 is SNHLY and CDR2 is FYNNEI. Trimming at V came to 5 bases and at J to 7 bases, leaving 2 bases not matched to a gene. The CDR3, as DNA: TGTGCCAGCAGTCCGGGACAGGGTGGCTACACCTTC. This translates into CASSPGQGGYTF.

On this clone itself: This sample includes further DNA sequences coding for the same CDR3. The rearrangement joins TRBV6-5 to TRBJ2-1; 7 bases are shared with TRBD2. Germline assignment: CDR1 MNHEY and CDR2 SVGAGI. Losses at the gene ends were 2 bases for V and 1 base for J; bases not matched to a gene: 2. CDR3 size: 15 residues. The CDR3 region is CASSYGGGSYNEQFF. The DNA for the CDR3 is TGTGCCAGCAGTTACGGGGGGGGGTCCTACAATGAGCAGTTCTTC.

This clone was detected a few times. This CDR3 reads CASSPGTGRNGYTF. CDR3 bases: TGTGCCAGCAGCCCCGGGACAGGAAGGAACGGCTACACCTTC. The chain joins TRBV7-2 to TRBJ1-2; TRBD1 matches at 8 bases. The CDR3 is made up of 14 amino acids. The junction had 10 bases not matched to a gene; V was cut back by 5 bases and J by 8 bases. The germline V gene encodes CDR1 SGHTA and CDR2 FQGNSA.

The chain carries TRBV29-1 and TRBJ2-3; TRBD2 might be the D (5 bases). The CDR3 runs to 13 residues. The V gene's germline CDR1 is SQVTM and CDR2 ANQGSEA. Trimming stripped 5 bases from V and 0 bases from J, with 9 bases between. CDR3 amino acids: CSVSGASTDTQYF. Here the CDR3 DNA reads TGCAGCGTTAGCGGAGCAAGCACAGATACGCAGTATTTT.

The chain links TRBV28 to TRBJ2-1, with D possibly being TRBD2 (5 bases). CDR1 and CDR2 (germline): MDHEN, SYDVKM. Trimming removed 6 bases at V and 9 bases at J, with 18 bases between. This CDR3 has 14 residues. The CDR3 coding sequence is TGTGCCAGCAGCCTCGGACTCACAGTAAGTGAGCAGTTCTTC. Translated: CASSLGLTVSEQFF. Full variable domain (rest looked up from reference TRBV28 and TRBJ2-1): DVKVTQSSRYLVKRTGEKVFLECVQDMDHENMFWYRQDPGLGLRLIYFSYDVKMKEKGDIPEGYSVSREKKERFSLILESASTNQTSMYLCASSLGLTVSEQFFGPGTRLTVL.

The CDR3 region is CAWSVLGGNTEAFF. The CDR3 DNA reads as TGTGCCTGGAGTGTACTGGGGGGTAACACTGAAGCTTTCTTT. This sequence joins TRBV30 and TRBJ1-1, with a possible D match to TRBD1 (5 bases). Trimming pared 0 bases from V and 2 bases from J, leaving 10 bases between. The CDR3 spans 14 residues. The germline CDR1 and CDR2 sequences are GTSNPN and SVGIG (reference sequence).

The chain uses TRBV25-1 and TRBJ1-2; maybe TRBD1 (5 bases). CDR1 is MGHDK, CDR2 SYGVNS, per germline. The V gene lost 1 base and the J gene lost 4 bases, with 10 bases spanning the gap. The CDR3 is 14 residues long. CDR3: CASSESGRAYGYTF. The CDR3 nucleotides are TGTGCCAGCAGTGAATCTGGCAGGGCCTATGGCTACACCTTC.

The chain employs TRBV24-1 and TRBJ2-7; D may be TRBD2 (6 bases). CDR1 and CDR2 (germline): KGHDR, SFDVKD. CDR3 length equals 13 residues. Trimming removed 3 bases at V and 3 bases at J, with 8 bases between. This CDR3 reads CATSDGLHYEQYF. The CDR3 DNA is TGTGCCACCAGTGATGGACTACACTACGAGCAGTACTTC.

The chain links TRBV29-1 to TRBJ1-2; D is possibly TRBD1 (6 bases). CDR1 and CDR2 from the germline V gene are SQVTM and ANQGSEA. The ends were cut back, 3 bases at V and 3 bases at J, with 14 bases in the middle. The CDR3 is made up of 14 amino acids. The CDR3 DNA follows: TGCAGCGTTGATTTAGGGCAGGGGCACTATGGCTACACCTTC. Translating it yields CSVDLGQGHYGYTF.

This clone was picked up one time. The chain joins TRBV5-1 to TRBJ2-1; TRBD1 matches 9 bases. Looked up from germline, CDR1 is SGHRS and CDR2 is YFSETQ. CDR3 size: 16 residues. Unmatched junction bases numbered 6, after V lost 4 bases and J lost 1 base. CDR3 DNA sequence: TGCGCCAGCAGCCCGACCGGGACAGGGTCCTACAATGAGCAGTTCTTC. This translates into CASSPTGTGSYNEQFF.

The genes are TRBV27 and TRBJ1-5; D is ambiguous. In germline, CDR1 is MNHEY, CDR2 SMNVEV (reference sequence). This CDR3 spans 13 amino acids. V gave up 3 bases and J gave up 6 bases, with 9 bases separating them. In DNA form, the CDR3 reads TGTGCCAGCAGTTTCAGCGGGAGTCAGCCCCAGCATTTT. This gives the protein CASSFSGSQPQHF.

V is TRBV28 and J is TRBJ2-5; 11 nucleotides match TRBD2. Per germline, CDR1 MDHEN and CDR2 SYDVKM. V lost 6 bases, J lost 5 bases, and 8 bases stayed unmatched. The CDR3 length is 15 residues. The CDR3 protein is CASSLTSGGWETQYF. DNA of the CDR3: TGTGCCAGCAGCCTCACTAGCGGGGGATGGGAGACCCAGTACTTC.

V gene TRBV2 combines with J gene TRBJ2-2, with 9 bases identical to TRBD2. The CDR3 extends over 15 amino acids. Germline CDR1 reads SNHLY; CDR2 reads FYNNEI. V shed 7 bases, J shed 4 bases, and the junction held 7 bases outside the gene matches. CDR3 sequence (DNA): TGTGCCAGCATCAGAGCGGGGGGTGGCACCGGGGAGCTGTTTTTT. This gives the protein CASIRAGGGTGELFF.

The chain employs TRBV5-1 and TRBJ1-5; D is undetermined. CDR1 is SGHRS, CDR2 YFSETQ, per germline. The V end lost 2 bases, the J end lost 0 bases, and 12 bases lay between the germline ends. The CDR3 length is 16 residues. The DNA for the CDR3 is TGCGCCAGCAGCTTTTATGGGCCAGGTAGCAATCAGCCCCAGCATTTT. It yields the protein CASSFYGPGSNQPQHF.

V gene TRBV16 combines with J gene TRBJ2-5; possible D gene TRBD1, 5 bases. The germline gives CDR1 KGHSY, CDR2 FQNENV. The CDR3 length is 15 residues. Trimming took off 3 bases at V and 5 bases at J, with 16 bases between the two ends. The CDR3 loop is CASSHVNQGSETQYF. The CDR3 DNA reads TGTGCCAGCAGCCATGTAAATCAGGGTTCGGAGACCCAGTACTTC. Full variable domain (missing parts from reference TRBV16 and TRBJ2-5): GEEVAQTPKHLVRGEGQKAKLYCAPIKGHSYVFWYQQVLKNEFKFLISFQNENVFDETGMPKERFSAKCLPNSPCSLEIQATKLEDSAVYFCASSHVNQGSETQYFGPGTRLLVL.

V usage is TRBV29-1 and J usage is TRBJ1-4; no firm D call. CDR1 is SQVTM and CDR2 is ANQGSEA in the germline V gene. V was trimmed by 6 bases and J by 8 bases, leaving 16 bases between them. This CDR3 is 13 amino acids long. The DNA of the CDR3 is TGCAGCGTCAAAGCCCCCTTGGAGGAAAAACTGTTTTTT. The encoded protein is CSVKAPLEEKLFF.

This clone was observed a single time. The chain recombines TRBV13 with TRBJ2-7; TRBD2 matches at 11 bases. The CDR3 is made up of 14 amino acids. The J segment lost 2 bases and the V segment lost 6 bases, leaving 3 bases of the junction unmatched. Germline values: CDR1 PRHDT, CDR2 FYEKMQ (reference sequence). This CDR3 is CASSSGRGAYEQYF. In nucleotides, the CDR3 is TGTGCCAGCAGTAGCGGGAGGGGGGCCTACGAGCAGTACTTC.

A remark on this clone: At the DNA level, this CDR3 is encoded by other sequences in the same sample as well. The chain recombines TRBV28 with TRBJ1-2, with 10 bases fitting TRBD1. The CDR3 covers 13 residues. Per the germline V gene, CDR1 is MDHEN and CDR2 is SYDVKM. Trimming took 4 bases from V and 8 from J; bases not matched to a gene: 4. The CDR3 loop is CASSSDRGRGYTF. DNA of the CDR3: TGTGCCAGCAGTTCGGACAGGGGGAGGGGCTACACCTTC.

CDR3 coding DNA: TGTGCCTGGAGTCCGATGGGACAGGGGGGAGATACGCAGTATTTT. Translating it yields CAWSPMGQGGDTQYF. The chain combines TRBV30 with TRBJ2-3; 11 nucleotides agree with TRBD1. The CDR3 has 15 residues. CDR1 is GTSNPN and CDR2 is SVGIG in the germline V gene (reference sequence). V was clipped by 2 bases and J by 5 bases; unmatched bases: 6.

The chain recombines TRBV6-1 with TRBJ1-2; 7 positions agree with TRBD1. The germline V gene has CDR1 MNHNS and CDR2 SASEGT. V gave up 4 bases and J gave up 6 bases; unmatched junction bases: 11. There are 15 residues in the CDR3. The DNA of the CDR3 is TGTGCCAGCAGTGGAGCCGCAGGGGGAGAGGATGGCTACACCTTC. Translation gives CASSGAAGGEDGYTF.